This is a list of T cell receptor beta chains from one sample in a study of blood T cell repertoires in COVID-19. The repertoire was sequenced with immunoSEQ multiplex PCR; TCRdb's copy has only in-frame clones and lacks some. The sample shows roughly 100,000 clones, roughly nine tenths of them seen only once. Sequenced material: peripheral blood. These TCRs come from a human donor in a cohort sampled during active COVID-19. CDR3s include the opening cysteine and the closing phenylalanine or tryptophan. The D gene is left open where the match is weak. Clone size, where shown, is once, few, many, or a class for clones that have expanded.

clone_size	v_call	d_call	j_call	cdr3_nt	cdr3_aa
-	TRBV15	-	TRBJ2-1	TGTGCCACCAGCCCGCGCCGGCTAGGAAGCTCTGGGACAAATGAGCAGTTCTTC	CATSPRRLGSSGTNEQFF
once	TRBV9	-	TRBJ1-3	TGTGCCAGCAGCTTAGTCGACGGGGGGTTTGGAAACACCATATATTTT	CASSLVDGGFGNTIYF
-	TRBV12-3/TRBV12-4	-	TRBJ2-7	TGTGCCAGCACCCCCGACAGAGCCTACGAGCAGTACTTC	CASTPDRAYEQYF
-	TRBV5-4	TRBD2	TRBJ2-1	TGTGCCAGCAGCCCGTTTGCCCCTCGTAGCGGGGGGCTGAATGAGCAGTTCTTC	CASSPFAPRSGGLNEQFF
many	TRBV6-5	-	TRBJ2-7	TGTGCCAGCAGTTCGGGGATGAGCTACGAGCAGTACTTC	CASSSGMSYEQYF
-	TRBV27	TRBD2	TRBJ2-3	TGTGCCAGCAGTCCGGGACTAGCGGGAGGGCCATTCTCAGATACGCAGTATTTT	CASSPGLAGGPFSDTQYF
medium-sized	TRBV18	TRBD1	TRBJ1-6	TGTGCCAGCTCTGGGACAGGGTATTATTCACCCCTCCACTTT	CASSGTGYYSPLHF
-	TRBV27	TRBD2	TRBJ2-2	TGTGCCAGCAGTTGGTTCCCCCGCGGGAGGGCCTACACCGGGGAGCTGTTTTTT	CASSWFPRGRAYTGELFF
-	TRBV5-1	TRBD2	TRBJ2-4	TGCGCCAGCACCGATCTAGCGGGAGGTAACATTCAGTACTTC	CASTDLAGGNIQYF
-	TRBV11-3	TRBD2	TRBJ2-1	TGTGCCAGCTCCGAGCGGGGCTACAATGAGCAGTTCTTC	CASSERGYNEQFF
-	TRBV27	TRBD2	TRBJ2-1	TGTGCCAGCAGTTTGAGGCGGACTAGAGGTCGTAATGAGCAGTTCTTC	CASSLRRTRGRNEQFF
-	TRBV6-6	TRBD2	TRBJ2-5	TGTGCCAGCAGTTACTCTCTAGCGGGGGGCCGAGAGACCCAGTACTTC	CASSYSLAGGRETQYF
-	TRBV5-1	TRBD1	TRBJ2-7	TGCGCCAGCCACCCTCGACAGGGGATAACCTACGAGCAGTACTTC	CASHPRQGITYEQYF
-	TRBV10-2	TRBD2	TRBJ2-7	TGCGCCAGCACCACTAGCGGGGTCTCCTACGAGCAGTACTTC	CASTTSGVSYEQYF
-	TRBV7-3	TRBD1	TRBJ1-2	TGTGCCAGCAGCTGGACAGGTAGTGCGCACTATGGCTACACCTTC	CASSWTGSAHYGYTF
-	TRBV11-2	-	TRBJ1-1	TGTGCCAGCAGCCCGCCGCGGGTCTCGAACACTGAAGCTTTCTTT	CASSPPRVSNTEAFF
-	TRBV10-1	TRBD2	TRBJ2-2	TGCGCCAGCAGTGAGATGGTAGCGGGAGTGACTACCGGGGAGCTGTTTTTT	CASSEMVAGVTTGELFF
once	TRBV7-2	-	TRBJ2-2	TGTGCCAGCAGCTTAGTTCCCCGGCAGGTTCAAACCGGGGAGCTGTTTTTT	CASSLVPRQVQTGELFF
-	TRBV6-5	TRBD2	TRBJ2-1	TGTGCCAGCAGTCCGGGAGGGGGCTACAATGAGCAGTTCTTC	CASSPGGGYNEQFF
-	TRBV14	TRBD1	TRBJ2-7	TGTGCCAGCAGCCGACGGACAGGGGGCACCTACGAGCAGTACTTC	CASSRRTGGTYEQYF
-	TRBV12-3/TRBV12-4	-	TRBJ1-1	TGTGCCAGCAGTGCGGGACTGGGTGAAGCTTTCTTT	CASSAGLGEAFF
-	TRBV7-9	TRBD2	TRBJ2-3	TGTGCCAGCAGCTTCAGGGGACTAGCGGCACAAGACGGCACAGATACGCAGTATTTT	CASSFRGLAAQDGTDTQYF
-	TRBV2	-	TRBJ2-5	TGTGCCAGCAGTGAGCGTTTATCAGAGACCCAGTACTTC	CASSERLSETQYF
-	TRBV4-1	TRBD1	TRBJ2-7	TGCGCCAGCAGCCAGGAGTACAGGGGGTACGAGCAGTACTTC	CASSQEYRGYEQYF
-	TRBV14	-	TRBJ2-5	TGTGCCAGCAGCCGATGGAGCGAGGAGACCCAGTACTTC	CASSRWSEETQYF
-	TRBV9	TRBD1	TRBJ2-3	TGTGCCAGCCACTCCGGGACAGGACCTACAGATACGCAGTATTTT	CASHSGTGPTDTQYF
few	TRBV18	-	TRBJ1-6	TGTGCCAGCTCATCCGGACAGACACATAATTCACCCCTCCACTTT	CASSSGQTHNSPLHF
-	TRBV7-2	TRBD1	TRBJ1-1	TGTGCCAGCAGTCAGACAGGGCTCATGAACACTGAAGCTTTCTTT	CASSQTGLMNTEAFF